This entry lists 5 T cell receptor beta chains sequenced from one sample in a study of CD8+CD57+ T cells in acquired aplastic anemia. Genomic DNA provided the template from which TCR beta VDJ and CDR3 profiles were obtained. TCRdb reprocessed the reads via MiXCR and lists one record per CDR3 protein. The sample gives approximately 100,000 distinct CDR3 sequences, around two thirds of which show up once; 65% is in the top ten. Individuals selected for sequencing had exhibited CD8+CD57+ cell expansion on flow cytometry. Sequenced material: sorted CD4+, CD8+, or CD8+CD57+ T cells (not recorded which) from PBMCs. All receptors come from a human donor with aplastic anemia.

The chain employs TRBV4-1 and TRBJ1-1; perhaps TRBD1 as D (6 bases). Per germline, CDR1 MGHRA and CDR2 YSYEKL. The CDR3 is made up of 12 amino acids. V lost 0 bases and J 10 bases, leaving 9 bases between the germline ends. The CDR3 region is CASSQDSGVAFF. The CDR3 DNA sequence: TGCGCCAGCAGCCAAGACTCAGGGGTAGCTTTCTTT.

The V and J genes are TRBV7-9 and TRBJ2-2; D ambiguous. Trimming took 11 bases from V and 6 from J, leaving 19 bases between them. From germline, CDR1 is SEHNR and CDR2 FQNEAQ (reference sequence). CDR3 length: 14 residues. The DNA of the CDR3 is TGTGCCCCCAACGATCAACTGGGTTCCGGGGAGCTGTTTTTT. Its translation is CAPNDQLGSGELFF.

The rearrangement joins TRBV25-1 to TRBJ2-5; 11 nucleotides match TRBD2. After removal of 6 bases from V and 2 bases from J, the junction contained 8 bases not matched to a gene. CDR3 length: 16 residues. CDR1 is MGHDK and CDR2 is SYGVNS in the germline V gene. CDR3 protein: CASSSGTSGWQETQYF. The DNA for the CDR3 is TGTGCCAGCAGCTCCGGGACTAGCGGATGGCAAGAGACCCAGTACTTC.

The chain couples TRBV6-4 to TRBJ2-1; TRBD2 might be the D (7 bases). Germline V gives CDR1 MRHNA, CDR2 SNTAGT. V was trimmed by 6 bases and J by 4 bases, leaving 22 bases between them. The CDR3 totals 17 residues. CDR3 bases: TGTGCCAGCAGGGACCCCAGGAGCGGGACACGTTACAATGAGCAGTTCTTC. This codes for CASRDPRSGTRYNEQFF.

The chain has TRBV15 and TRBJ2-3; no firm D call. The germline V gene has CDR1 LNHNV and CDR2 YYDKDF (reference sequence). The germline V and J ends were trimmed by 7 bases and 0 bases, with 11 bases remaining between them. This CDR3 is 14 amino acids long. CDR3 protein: CATNGPTSTDTQYF. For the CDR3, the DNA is TGTGCCACCAATGGACCGACTAGCACAGATACGCAGTATTTT. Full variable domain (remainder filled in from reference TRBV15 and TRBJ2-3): DAMVIQNPRYQVTQFGKPVTLSCSQTLNHNVMYWYQQKSSQAPKLLFHYYDKDFNNEADTPDNFQSRRPNTSFCFLDIRSPGLGDTAMYLCATNGPTSTDTQYFGPGTRLTVL.